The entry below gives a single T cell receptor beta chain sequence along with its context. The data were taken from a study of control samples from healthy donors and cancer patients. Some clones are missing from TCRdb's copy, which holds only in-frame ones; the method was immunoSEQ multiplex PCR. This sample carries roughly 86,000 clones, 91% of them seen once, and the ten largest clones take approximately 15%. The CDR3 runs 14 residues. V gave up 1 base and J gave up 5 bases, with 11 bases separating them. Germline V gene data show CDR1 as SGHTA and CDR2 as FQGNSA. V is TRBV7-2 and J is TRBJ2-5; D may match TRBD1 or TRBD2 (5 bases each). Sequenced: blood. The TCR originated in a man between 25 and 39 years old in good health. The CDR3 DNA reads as TGTGCCAGCAGCTTAGAATGGGGCGGGGAGACCCAGTACTTC. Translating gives CASSLEWGGETQYF.